This T cell receptor beta chain was sequenced during a study of CD8+ T cells in alopecia areata. Study results and caveats: Patients displayed less clarity in TCR sharing than mice, a finding possibly related to HLA. Persistence of many expanded lesional clones was seen in scalp and blood during tofacitinib.

Treatment noted: oral pan-JAK inhibitor, 5-10 mg twice daily. CDR3 length: 15 residues. CDR1 and CDR2 from the germline V gene are SGHNT and YYREEE (reference sequence). Trimming took off 4 bases at V and 4 bases at J, with 16 bases between the two ends. In its sample, this clone was seen a few times. Its target is not known. Following RNA extraction, reverse transcription yielded cDNA that acted as the sequencing template. Some clones are missing from TCRdb's copy, which holds only in-frame ones; the method was immunoSEQ multiplex PCR. In the table there are 150,000 to 200,000 clones, 58% of which are singletons.

The chain couples TRBV5-4 to TRBJ2-3; TRBD2 might be the D (5 bases). The sequence derives from a human donor with alopecia areata. Specimen: CD4+ T cells sorted from blood, collected at week 56, from a patient treated with tofacitinib. CDR3 residues: CASSLAGIQADTQYF. In DNA, the CDR3 is TGTGCCAGCAGCCTCGCGGGTATCCAGGCAGATACGCAGTATTTT.